This TCR beta chain was recorded in a study of Ad26.COV2.S vaccination and SARS-CoV-2 variants. On the study more broadly: Donor was one of the participants in the Ad26.COV2.S arm of the COV1001 trial. Intramuscular Ad26.COV2.S doses were given once or twice, 56 days apart. Whole-study findings and limits: Measurement of non-spike TCR breadth gave similar results in vaccine and placebo recipients. Recipients given vaccine exceeded placebo recipients in spike-specific TCR breadth.

The assay was immunoSEQ multiplex PCR, and TCRdb's table has in-frame clones only and misses some. The sample gives approximately 400,000 clones, approximately 81% of which show up once; roughly 3.5% is in the top ten. On this clone itself: Antigen unknown.

As to treatment: roughly 20 received Ad26.COV2.S at low or high dose, single or two shots; roughly five received placebo; per-sample allocation not given. Day 63 following the first vaccine or placebo injection was when the samples were taken. This specimen was peripheral blood, taken in a trial of Ad26.COV2.S vaccine versus placebo. This TCR was sampled from a person between 18 and 59 years old who received the Ad26.COV2.S COVID-19 vaccine or a placebo.

The CDR3 region has the DNA TGCGCCAGCAGTCCCGAGGGGGATACGCAGTATTTT. Translation gives CASSPEGDTQYF. The V call is TRBV10-1, the J call TRBJ2-3; D is tentatively TRBD1 or TRBD2 (5 bases each). Deletions cut 5 bases from V and 6 bases from J, with 9 bases between. In germline, CDR1 is WNHNN, CDR2 SYGVQD (reference sequence). CDR3 length: 12 amino acids.